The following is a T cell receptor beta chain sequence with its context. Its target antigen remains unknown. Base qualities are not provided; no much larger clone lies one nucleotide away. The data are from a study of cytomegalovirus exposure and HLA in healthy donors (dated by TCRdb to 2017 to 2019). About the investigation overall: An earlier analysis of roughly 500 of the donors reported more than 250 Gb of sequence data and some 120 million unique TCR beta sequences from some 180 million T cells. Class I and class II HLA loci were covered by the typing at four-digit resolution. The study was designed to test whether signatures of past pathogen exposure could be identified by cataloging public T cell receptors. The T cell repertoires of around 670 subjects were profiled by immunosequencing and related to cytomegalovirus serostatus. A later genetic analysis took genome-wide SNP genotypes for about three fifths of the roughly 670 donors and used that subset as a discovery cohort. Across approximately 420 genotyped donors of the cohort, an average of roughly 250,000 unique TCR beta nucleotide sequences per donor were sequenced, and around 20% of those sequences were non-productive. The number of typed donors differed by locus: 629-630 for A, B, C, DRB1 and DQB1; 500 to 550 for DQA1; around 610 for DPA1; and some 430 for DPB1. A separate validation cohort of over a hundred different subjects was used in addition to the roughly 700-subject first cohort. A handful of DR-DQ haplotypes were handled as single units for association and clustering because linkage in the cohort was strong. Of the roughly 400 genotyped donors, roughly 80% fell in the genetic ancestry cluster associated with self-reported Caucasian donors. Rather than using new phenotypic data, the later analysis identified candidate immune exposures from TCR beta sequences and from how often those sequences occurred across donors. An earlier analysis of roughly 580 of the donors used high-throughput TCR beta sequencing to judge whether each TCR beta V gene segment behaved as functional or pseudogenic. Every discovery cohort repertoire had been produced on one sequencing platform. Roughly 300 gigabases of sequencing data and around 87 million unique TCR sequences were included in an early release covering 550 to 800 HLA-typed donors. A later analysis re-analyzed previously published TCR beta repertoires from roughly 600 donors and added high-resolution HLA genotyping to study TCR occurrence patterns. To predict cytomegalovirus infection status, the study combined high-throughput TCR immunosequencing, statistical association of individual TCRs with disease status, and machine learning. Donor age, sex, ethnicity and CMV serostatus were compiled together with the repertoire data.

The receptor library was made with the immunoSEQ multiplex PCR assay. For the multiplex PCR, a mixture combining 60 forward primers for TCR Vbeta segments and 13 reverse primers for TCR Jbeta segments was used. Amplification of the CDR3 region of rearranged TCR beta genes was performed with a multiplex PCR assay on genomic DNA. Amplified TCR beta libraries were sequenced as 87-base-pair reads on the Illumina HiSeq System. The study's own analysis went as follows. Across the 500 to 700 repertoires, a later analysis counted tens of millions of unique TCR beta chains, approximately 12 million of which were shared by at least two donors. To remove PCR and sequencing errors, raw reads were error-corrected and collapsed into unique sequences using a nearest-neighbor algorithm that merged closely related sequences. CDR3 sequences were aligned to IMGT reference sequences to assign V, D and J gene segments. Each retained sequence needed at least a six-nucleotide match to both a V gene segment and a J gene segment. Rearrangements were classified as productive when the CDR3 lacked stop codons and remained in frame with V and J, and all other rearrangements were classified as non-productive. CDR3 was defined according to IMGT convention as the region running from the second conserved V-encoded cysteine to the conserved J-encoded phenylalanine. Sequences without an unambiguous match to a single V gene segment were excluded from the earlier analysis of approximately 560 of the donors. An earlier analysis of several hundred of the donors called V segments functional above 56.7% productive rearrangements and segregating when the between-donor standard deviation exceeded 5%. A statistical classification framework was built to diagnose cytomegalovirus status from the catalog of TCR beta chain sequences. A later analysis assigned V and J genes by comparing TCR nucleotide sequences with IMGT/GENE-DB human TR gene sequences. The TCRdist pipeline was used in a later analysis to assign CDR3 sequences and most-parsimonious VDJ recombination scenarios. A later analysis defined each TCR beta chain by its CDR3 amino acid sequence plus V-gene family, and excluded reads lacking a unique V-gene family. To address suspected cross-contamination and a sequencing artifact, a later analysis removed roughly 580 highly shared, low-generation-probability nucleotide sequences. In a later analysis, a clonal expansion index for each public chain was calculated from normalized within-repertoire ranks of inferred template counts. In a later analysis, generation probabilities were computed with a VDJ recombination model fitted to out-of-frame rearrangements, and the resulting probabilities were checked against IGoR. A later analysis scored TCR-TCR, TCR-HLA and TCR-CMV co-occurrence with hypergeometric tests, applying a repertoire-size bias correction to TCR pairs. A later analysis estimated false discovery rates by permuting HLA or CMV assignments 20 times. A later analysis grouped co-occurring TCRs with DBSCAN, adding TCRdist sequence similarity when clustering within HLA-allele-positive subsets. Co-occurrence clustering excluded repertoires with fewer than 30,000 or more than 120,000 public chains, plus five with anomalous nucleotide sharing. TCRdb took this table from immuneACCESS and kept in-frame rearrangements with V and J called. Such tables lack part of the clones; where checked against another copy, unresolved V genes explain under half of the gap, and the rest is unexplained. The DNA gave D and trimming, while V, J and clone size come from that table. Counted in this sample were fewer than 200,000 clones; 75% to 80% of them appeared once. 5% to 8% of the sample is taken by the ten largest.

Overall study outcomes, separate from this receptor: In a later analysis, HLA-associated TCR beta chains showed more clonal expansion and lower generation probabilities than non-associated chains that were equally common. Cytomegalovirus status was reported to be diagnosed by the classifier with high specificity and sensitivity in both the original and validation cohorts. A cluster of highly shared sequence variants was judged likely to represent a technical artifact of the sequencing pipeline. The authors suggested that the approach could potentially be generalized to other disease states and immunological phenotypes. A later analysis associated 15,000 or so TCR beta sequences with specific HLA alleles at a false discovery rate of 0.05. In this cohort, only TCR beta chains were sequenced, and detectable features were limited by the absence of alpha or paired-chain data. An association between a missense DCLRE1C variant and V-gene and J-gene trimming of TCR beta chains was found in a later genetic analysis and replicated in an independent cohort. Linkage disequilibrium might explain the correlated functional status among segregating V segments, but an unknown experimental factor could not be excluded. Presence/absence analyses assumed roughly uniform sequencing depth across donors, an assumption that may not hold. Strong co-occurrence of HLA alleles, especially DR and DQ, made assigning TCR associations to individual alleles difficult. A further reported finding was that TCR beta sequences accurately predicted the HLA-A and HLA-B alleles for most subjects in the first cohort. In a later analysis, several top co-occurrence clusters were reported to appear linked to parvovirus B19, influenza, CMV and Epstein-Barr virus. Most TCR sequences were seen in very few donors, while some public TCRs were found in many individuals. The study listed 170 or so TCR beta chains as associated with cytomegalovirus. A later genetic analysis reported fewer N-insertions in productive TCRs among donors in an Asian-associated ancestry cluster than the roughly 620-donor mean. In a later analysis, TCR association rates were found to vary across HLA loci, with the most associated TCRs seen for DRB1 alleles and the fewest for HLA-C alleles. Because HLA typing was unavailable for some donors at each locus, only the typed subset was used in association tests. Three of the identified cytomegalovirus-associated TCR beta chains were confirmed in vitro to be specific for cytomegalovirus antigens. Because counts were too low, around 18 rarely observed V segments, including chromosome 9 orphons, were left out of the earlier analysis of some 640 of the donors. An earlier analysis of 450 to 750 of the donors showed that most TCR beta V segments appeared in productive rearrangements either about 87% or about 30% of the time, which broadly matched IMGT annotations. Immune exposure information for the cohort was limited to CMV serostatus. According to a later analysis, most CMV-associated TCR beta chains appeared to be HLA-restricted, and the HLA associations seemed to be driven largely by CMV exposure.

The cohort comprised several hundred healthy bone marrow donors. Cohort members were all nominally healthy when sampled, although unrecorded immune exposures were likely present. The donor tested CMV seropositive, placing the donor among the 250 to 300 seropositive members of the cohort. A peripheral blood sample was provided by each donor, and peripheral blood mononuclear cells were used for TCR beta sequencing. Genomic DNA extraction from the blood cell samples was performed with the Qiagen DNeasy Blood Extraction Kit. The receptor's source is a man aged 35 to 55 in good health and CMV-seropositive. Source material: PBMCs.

The CDR3 region: CASTNPDRPGEQYF. The DNA sequence is as follows: TGCGCCAGCACCAACCCAGACCGTCCGGGAGAGCAGTACTTC. The chain employs TRBV5-1 and TRBJ2-7; the D segment could be TRBD2, given 5 matching bases. V drops 6 bases and J drops 7 bases, leaving 20 bases in between. CDR1 and CDR2 are read off the germline V gene as SGHRS and YFSETQ. Its CDR3 holds 14 amino acids, cysteine through phenylalanine. The only DNA kept is the CDR3, 42 bases in frame from the first base.